Shown below are 5 T cell receptor beta chains from a single sample sequenced in a study of cytotoxic CD8 clonotypes in ibrutinib-treated CLL. Measured with immunoSEQ multiplex PCR; TCRdb has only the in-frame clones, and not every one. Of about 120,000 clones listed, 55% to 75% are singletons. This material consisted of PBMCs, taken after 24 months of ibrutinib treatment. These receptors originate from a human donor with chronic lymphocytic leukemia.

This CDR3 reads CASSIEQGQVSYNEQFF. The CDR3 nucleotides are TGTGCCAGTAGTATAGAGCAGGGACAGGTATCCTACAATGAGCAGTTCTTC. This chain links TRBV19 with TRBJ2-1, with 8 positions matching TRBD1. This CDR3 contains 17 residues. Trimming removed 0 bases from V and 1 base from J; junction bases left unmatched: 5. CDR1 is LNHDA, CDR2 SQIVND, per germline (reference sequence). Based on the CDR3 plus reference TRBV19 and TRBJ2-1, the full variable domain is DGGITQSPKYLFRKEGQNVTLSCEQNLNHDAMYWYRQDPGQGLRLIYYSQIVNDFQKGDIAEGYSVSREKKESFPLTVTSAQKNPTAFYLCASSIEQGQVSYNEQFFGPGTRLTVL.

V is TRBV19 and J is TRBJ2-5, with a possible D match to TRBD2 (6 bases). V gave up 8 bases and J gave up 2 bases, with 21 bases separating them. The CDR3 loop spans 16 amino acids. The germline CDR1 and CDR2 sequences are LNHDA and SQIVND (reference sequence). The CDR3: CASGIQEGRRQETQYF. The CDR3, as DNA: TGTGCCAGTGGGATACAGGAGGGCAGGCGACAAGAGACCCAGTACTTC.

Here the CDR3 DNA reads TGCGCCAGCAGCCAAGGACAGTCCGTCTCTGGGGCCAACGTCCTGACTTTC. This codes for CASSQGQSVSGANVLTF. V usage is TRBV4-3 and J usage is TRBJ2-6; tentatively, D is TRBD1 (5 bases). CDR1 is LGHNA and CDR2 is YSLEER in the germline V gene. This CDR3 has 17 amino acids. Trimming took 1 base from V and 0 from J, leaving 10 bases between them.

Comments on this clone: This sample also contains other DNA sequences that code for the same CDR3. The CDR3 sequence is CASSVGQETQYF. CDR3 bases: TGTGCCAGCAGCGTAGGGCAGGAGACCCAGTACTTC. The chain couples TRBV9 to TRBJ2-5; D is undetermined. Germline loops: CDR1 SGDLS, CDR2 YYNGEE. V was trimmed by 0 bases and J by 5 bases, leaving 5 bases between them. There are 12 residues in the CDR3.

CDR3 amino acids: CASSLFGGEDLTQYF. As DNA, the CDR3 is TGTGCCAGCAGCTTGTTTGGGGGCGAGGACCTTACGCAGTATTTT. The V call is TRBV5-6, the J call TRBJ2-3, with D perhaps matching TRBD1 (6 bases). Germline V CDR1 and CDR2: SGHDT, YYEEEE. Trimming shortened V by 1 base and J by 8 bases, and 17 bases separated the two germline ends. CDR3 length: 15 amino acids.